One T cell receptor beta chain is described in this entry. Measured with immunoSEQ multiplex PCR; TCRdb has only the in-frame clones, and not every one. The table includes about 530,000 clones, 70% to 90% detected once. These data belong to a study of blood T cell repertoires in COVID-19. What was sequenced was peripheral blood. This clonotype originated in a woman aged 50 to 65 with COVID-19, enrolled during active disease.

The CDR3 reads CASSPPNFGGLGEKLFF. The CDR3 nucleotides read TGTGCCAGCAGTCCTCCCAATTTTGGAGGGTTGGGTGAAAAACTGTTTTTT. The chain links TRBV28 to TRBJ1-4; D is uncertain. Trimming cost V 5 bases and J 7 bases, with 23 bases left between them. Germline CDR1 reads MDHEN; CDR2 reads SYDVKM. The CDR3 covers 17 residues.